The 10 T cell receptor beta chains below were found in one sample sequenced in a study of T cells after yellow fever vaccination. TCRdb re-analysed the 5' RACE reads in MiXCR, keeping a single row per CDR3 protein. The data show 300,000 to 400,000 distinct CDR3 sequences, around an eighth seen once. The sample consisted of CD4+ T cells sorted from PBMCs, taken 15 days after the yellow fever booster vaccination. The origin of the receptors is a man younger than 30 who received the YFV17D yellow fever vaccine.

This clonotype was seen many times. The chain is built from TRBV19 and TRBJ2-1; TRBD2 matches at 9 bases. The V gene's germline CDR1 is LNHDA and CDR2 SQIVND (reference sequence). Losses at the gene ends were 4 bases for V and 8 bases for J; bases not matched to a gene: 12. The CDR3 is 16 residues long. The CDR3 nucleotides read TGTGCCAGTAGTAGCCCGGGACTAGCTGCAGGGGATGAGCAGTTCTTC. It encodes CASSSPGLAAGDEQFF.

This rearrangement joins TRBV29-1 to TRBJ2-7; 8 nucleotides agree with TRBD1. Germline CDR1 is SQVTM and CDR2 is ANQGSEA. The ends lost 8 bases at V and 6 bases at J; junction bases unmatched: 9. The CDR3 has 12 residues. Written as DNA, the CDR3 is TGCAGCACTAATCGACAGGGGTCCGAGCAGTACTTC. Amino acids: CSTNRQGSEQYF.

The chain links TRBV5-1 to TRBJ1-2; 7 bases align to TRBD1. J was trimmed by 7 bases and V by 6 bases; bases with no gene match: 15. Germline CDR1 is SGHRS and CDR2 is YFSETQ. The CDR3 extends over 15 amino acids. CDR3 residues: CASNPGAGGSAGYTF. DNA of the CDR3: TGCGCCAGCAACCCAGGGGCAGGGGGATCGGCTGGCTACACCTTC.

This rearrangement joins TRBV18 to TRBJ1-1; tentative D call: TRBD1 (6 bases). V gave up 6 bases and J gave up 0 bases, with 14 bases separating them. This CDR3 has 15 residues. Germline CDR1 KGHSH, CDR2 LQKENI. CDR3 amino acids: CASSGATGMNTEAFF. CDR3 in DNA: TGTGCCAGCTCCGGAGCCACAGGGATGAACACTGAAGCTTTCTTT.

This clonotype was counted ten times or more. CDR3 residues: CASSPGYSETQYF. DNA of the CDR3: TGTGCCAGCAGCCCAGGGTATTCAGAGACCCAGTACTTC. The chain employs TRBV7-2 and TRBJ2-5, with a tentative D call TRBD1 (5 bases). This CDR3 region has 13 residues. Germline V gives CDR1 SGHTA, CDR2 FQGNSA. The germline V and J ends were trimmed by 5 bases and 4 bases, with 11 bases remaining between them.

This chain links TRBV5-6 with TRBJ2-1, with TRBD1 matching 7 bases. The length of the CDR3 is 16 residues. The trim removed 1 base at V and 3 bases at J, leaving 7 bases unmatched. Germline-derived CDR1 and CDR2 are SGHDT and YYEEEE. The CDR3 region is CASSLRPGQYYNEQFF. The DNA of the CDR3 is TGTGCCAGCAGCTTGAGACCGGGACAGTACTACAATGAGCAGTTCTTC.

This clonotype came up a few times. This chain links TRBV6-1 with TRBJ2-1, with D perhaps assigned TRBD1 or TRBD2 (6 bases each). Germline V lookup: CDR1 MNHNS, CDR2 SASEGT. CDR3 length: 15 residues. V was shortened by 4 bases and J by 2 bases, with 12 bases between the two germline ends. CDR3: CASSVRGPPYNEQFF. The CDR3 DNA follows: TGTGCCAGCAGTGTCCGGGGGCCTCCCTACAATGAGCAGTTCTTC.

On this clonotype: One end of the junction fails to match germline, which may point to a read error. The rearrangement links TRBV15 to TRBJ2-2, with 9 bases aligning to TRBD1. In germline, CDR1 is LNHNV, CDR2 YYDKDF (reference sequence). The CDR3 has 17 residues. The CDR3 sequence: CATSRELGQGGTGELFF. Written as DNA, the CDR3 is TGTGCCACCAGTAGAGAACTGGGACAGGGTGGCACCGGGGAGCTGTTTTTT.

The chain uses TRBV7-9 and TRBJ1-2; TRBD1 matches at 8 bases. The V gene end was trimmed by 5 bases and the J gene end by 0 bases; junction bases not matched to a gene: 8. The CDR3 totals 16 residues. Germline CDR1 is SEHNR and CDR2 is FQNEAQ (reference sequence). CDR3 sequence reads: CASSPRQGRTNYGYTF. The CDR3, as DNA: TGTGCCAGCAGCCCAAGACAGGGGCGAACTAACTATGGCTACACCTTC.

Only a few counts were recorded for this clonotype. The chain links TRBV11-2 to TRBJ2-1, with TRBD1 as a possible D gene (5 bases). The CDR3 sequence is 16 residues long. CDR1 is SGHAT and CDR2 is FQNNGV in the germline V gene. Trimming took off 2 bases at V and 7 bases at J, with 18 bases between the two ends. CDR3 sequence reads: CASSLFDSAFSNEQFF. CDR3 nucleotides: TGTGCCAGCAGCTTATTCGACAGCGCCTTTTCGAATGAGCAGTTCTTC.